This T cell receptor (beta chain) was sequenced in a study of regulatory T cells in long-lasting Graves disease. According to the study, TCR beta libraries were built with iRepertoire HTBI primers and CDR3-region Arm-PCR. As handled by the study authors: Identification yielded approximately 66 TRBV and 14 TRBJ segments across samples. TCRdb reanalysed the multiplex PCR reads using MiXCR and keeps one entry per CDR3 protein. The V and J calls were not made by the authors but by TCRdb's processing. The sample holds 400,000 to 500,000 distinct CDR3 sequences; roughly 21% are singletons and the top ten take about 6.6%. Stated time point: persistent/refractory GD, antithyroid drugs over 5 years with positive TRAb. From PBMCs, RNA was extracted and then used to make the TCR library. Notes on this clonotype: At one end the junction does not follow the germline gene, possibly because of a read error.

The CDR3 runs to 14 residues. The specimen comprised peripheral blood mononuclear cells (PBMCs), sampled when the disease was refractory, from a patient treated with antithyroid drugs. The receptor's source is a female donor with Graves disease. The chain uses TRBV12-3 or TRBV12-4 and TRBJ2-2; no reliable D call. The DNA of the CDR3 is TGTGCCAACAGTTTATTCGAGAACACCGGGGAGCTGTTTTTT. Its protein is CANSLFENTGELFF.